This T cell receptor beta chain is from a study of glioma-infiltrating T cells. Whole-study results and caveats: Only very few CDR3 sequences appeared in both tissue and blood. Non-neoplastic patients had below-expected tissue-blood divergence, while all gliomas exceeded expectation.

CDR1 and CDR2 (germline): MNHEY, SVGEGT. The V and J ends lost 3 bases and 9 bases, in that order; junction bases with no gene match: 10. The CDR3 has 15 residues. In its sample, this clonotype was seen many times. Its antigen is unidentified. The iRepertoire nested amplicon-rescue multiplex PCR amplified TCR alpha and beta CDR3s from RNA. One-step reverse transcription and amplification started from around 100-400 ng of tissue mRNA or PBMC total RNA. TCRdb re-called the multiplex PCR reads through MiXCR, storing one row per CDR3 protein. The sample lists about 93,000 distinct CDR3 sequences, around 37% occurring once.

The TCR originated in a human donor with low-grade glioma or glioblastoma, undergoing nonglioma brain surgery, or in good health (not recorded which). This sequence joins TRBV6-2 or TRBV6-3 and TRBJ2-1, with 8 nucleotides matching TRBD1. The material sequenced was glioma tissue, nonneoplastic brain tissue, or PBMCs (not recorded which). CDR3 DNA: TGTGCCAGCAGTTATCCGGCAGGGGGCCAAGGTGAGCAGTTCTTC. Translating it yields CASSYPAGGQGEQFF.